The text below deals with one TCR beta chain. Only a few counts were recorded for this clonotype. It lacks a known antigen. Per-base quality was not reported, and no clone a single base away is much larger than it. Sequencing used an Illumina MiSeq. The public reads were reprocessed in TCRdb via fastp at Q25 and MiXCR, keeping in-frame beta chains. Duplicate CDR3 protein sequences are folded into a single record with the most common DNA and genes. The sample data list about 6,600 distinct CDR3 sequences, and around a sixth of these were observed just once. Under 8.5% of the sample belongs to the ten largest clones. The data are from a study of liver allograft versus peripheral blood T cells (dated by TCRdb to between 2020 and 2021). With respect to the entire study: T cell receptor repertoires present within transplanted livers were compared with repertoires in the peripheral blood of liver transplant recipients.

Between the V and J ends, shortened by 3 bases and 1 base respectively, the junction contains 6 bases. From the cysteine up to the phenylalanine, the CDR3 has a length of 12 residues. CDR3 DNA only is kept here, 36 bases in frame from base 1. CDR1 and CDR2 were assigned from the germline V gene (reference sequence) as DFQATT and SNEGSKA. General study outcomes and caveats: T cell receptor repertoires inside liver allografts were reported to differ from those detected in peripheral blood.

This receptor chain uses TRBV20-1 and TRBJ1-2; too little of a D gene remains to name it. This receptor was taken from a human patient who had a liver transplant. Some T cells may derive from the graft donor when a transplant has been performed. The DNA sequence reads TGCAGTGCTAGTCGCCGTAACTATGGCTACACCTTC. Its translation reads: CSASRRNYGYTF.